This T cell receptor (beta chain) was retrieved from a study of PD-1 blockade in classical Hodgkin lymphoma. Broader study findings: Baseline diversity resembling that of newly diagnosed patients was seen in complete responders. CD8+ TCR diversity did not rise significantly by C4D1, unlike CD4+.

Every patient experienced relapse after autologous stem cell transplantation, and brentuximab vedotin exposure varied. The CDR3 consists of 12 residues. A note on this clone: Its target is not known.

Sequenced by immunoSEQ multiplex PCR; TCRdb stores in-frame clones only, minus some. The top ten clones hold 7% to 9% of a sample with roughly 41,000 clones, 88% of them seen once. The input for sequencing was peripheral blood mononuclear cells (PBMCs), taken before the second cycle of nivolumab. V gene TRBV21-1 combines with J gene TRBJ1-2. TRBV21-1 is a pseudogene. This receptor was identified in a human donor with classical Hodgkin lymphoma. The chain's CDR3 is CASSKVESGYTF. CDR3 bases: TGTGCCAGCAGCAAAGTGGAGAGCGGCTACACCTTC.